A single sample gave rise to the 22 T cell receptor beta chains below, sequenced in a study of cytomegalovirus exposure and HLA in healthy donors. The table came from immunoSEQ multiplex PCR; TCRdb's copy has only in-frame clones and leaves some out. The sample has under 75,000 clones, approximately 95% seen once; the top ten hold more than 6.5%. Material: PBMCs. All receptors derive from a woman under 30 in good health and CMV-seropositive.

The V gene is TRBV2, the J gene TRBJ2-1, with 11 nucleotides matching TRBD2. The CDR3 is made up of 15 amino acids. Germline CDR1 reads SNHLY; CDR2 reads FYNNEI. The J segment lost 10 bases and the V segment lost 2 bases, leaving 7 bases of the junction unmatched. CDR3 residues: CASSESVASGREQFF. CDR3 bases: TGTGCCAGCAGTGAATCGGTGGCTAGCGGGAGGGAGCAGTTCTTC.

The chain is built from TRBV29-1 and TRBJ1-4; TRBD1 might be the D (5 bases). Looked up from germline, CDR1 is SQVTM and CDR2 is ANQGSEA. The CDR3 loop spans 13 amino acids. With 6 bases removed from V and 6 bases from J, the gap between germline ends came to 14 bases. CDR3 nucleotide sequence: TGCAGCGTAGGGACCTGGGGGGATGAAAAACTGTTTTTT. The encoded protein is CSVGTWGDEKLFF. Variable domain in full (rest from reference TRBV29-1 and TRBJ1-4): SAVISQKPSRDICQRGTSLTIQCQVDSQVTMMFWYRQQPGQSLTLIATANQGSEATYESGFVIDKFPISRPNLTFSTLTVSNMSPEDSSIYLCSVGTWGDEKLFFGSGTQLSVL.

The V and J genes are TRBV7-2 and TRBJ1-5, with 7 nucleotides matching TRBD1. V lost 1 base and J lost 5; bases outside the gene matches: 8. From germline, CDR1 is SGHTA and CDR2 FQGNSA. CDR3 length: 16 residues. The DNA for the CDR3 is TGTGCCAGCAGCTTAGGACGGGACAGCCATTATCAGCCCCAGCATTTT. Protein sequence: CASSLGRDSHYQPQHF.

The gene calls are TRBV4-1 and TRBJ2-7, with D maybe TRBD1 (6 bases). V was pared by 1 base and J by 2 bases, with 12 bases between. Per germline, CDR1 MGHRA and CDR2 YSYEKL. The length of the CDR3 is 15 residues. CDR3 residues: CASSQGRDTTYEQYF. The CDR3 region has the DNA TGCGCCAGCAGCCAAGGCCGGGACACCACCTACGAGCAGTACTTC.

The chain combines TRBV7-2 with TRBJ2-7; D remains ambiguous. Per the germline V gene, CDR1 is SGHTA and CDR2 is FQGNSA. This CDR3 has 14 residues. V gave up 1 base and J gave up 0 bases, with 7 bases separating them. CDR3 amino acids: CASSLDPFSYEQYF. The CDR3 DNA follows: TGTGCCAGCAGCTTAGATCCCTTCTCCTACGAGCAGTACTTC.

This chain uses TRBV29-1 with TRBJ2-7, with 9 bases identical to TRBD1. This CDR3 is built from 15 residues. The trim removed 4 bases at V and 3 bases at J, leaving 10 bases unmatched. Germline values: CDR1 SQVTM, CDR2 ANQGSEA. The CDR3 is CSVVPTGGLFYEQYF. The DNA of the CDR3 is TGCAGCGTTGTTCCTACAGGGGGCCTCTTCTACGAGCAGTACTTC.

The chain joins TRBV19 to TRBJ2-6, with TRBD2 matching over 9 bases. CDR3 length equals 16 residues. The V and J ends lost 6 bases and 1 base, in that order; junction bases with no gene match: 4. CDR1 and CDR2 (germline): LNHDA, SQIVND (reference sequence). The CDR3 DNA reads TGTGCCAGTAGCCAGACTAGCGGTTCTGGGGCCAACGTCCTGACTTTC. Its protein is CASSQTSGSGANVLTF.

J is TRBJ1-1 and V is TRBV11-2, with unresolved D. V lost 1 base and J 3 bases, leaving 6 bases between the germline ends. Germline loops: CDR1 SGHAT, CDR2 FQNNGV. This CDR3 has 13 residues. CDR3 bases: TGTGCCAGCAGCTTAGGGGAGGACACTGAAGCTTTCTTT. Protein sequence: CASSLGEDTEAFF.

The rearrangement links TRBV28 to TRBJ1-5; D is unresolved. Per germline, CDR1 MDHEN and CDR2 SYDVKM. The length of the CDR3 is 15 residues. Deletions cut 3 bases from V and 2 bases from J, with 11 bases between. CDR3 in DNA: TGTGCCAGCAGTTTGGGAGGATGGGGCAATCAGCCCCAGCATTTT. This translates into CASSLGGWGNQPQHF. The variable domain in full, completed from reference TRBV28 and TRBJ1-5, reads DVKVTQSSRYLVKRTGEKVFLECVQDMDHENMFWYRQDPGLGLRLIYFSYDVKMKEKGDIPEGYSVSREKKERFSLILESASTNQTSMYLCASSLGGWGNQPQHFGDGTRLSIL.

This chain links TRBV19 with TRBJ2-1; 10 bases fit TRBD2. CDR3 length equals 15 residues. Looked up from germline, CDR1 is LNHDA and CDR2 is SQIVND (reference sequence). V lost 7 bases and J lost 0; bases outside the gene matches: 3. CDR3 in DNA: TGTGCCAGTACTTCTAGCGGGAGCTCCTACAATGAGCAGTTCTTC. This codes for CASTSSGSSYNEQFF.

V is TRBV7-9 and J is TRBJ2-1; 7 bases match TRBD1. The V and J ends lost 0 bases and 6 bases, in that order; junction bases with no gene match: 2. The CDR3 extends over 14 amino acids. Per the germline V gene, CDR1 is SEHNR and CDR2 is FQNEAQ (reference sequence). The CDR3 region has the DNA TGTGCCAGCAGCTTAGCGCCAGGGGGCAATGAGCAGTTCTTC. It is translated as CASSLAPGGNEQFF.

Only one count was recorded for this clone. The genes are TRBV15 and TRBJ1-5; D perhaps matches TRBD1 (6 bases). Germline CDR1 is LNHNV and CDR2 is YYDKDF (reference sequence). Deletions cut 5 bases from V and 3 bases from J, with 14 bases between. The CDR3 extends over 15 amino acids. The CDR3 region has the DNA TGTGCCACCAGCGTTAACGACAGGAACAATCAGCCCCAGCATTTT. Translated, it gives CATSVNDRNNQPQHF.

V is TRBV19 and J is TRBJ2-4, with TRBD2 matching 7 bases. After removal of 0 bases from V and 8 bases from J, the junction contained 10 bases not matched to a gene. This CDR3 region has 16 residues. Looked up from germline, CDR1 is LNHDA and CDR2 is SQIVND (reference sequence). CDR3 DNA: TGTGCCAGTAGTATAGAGGGGGGGACTCATAGCGACATTCAGTACTTC. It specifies CASSIEGGTHSDIQYF.

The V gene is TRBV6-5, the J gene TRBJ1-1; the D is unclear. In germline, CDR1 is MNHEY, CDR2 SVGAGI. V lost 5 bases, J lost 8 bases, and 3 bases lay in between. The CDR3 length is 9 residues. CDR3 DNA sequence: TGTGCCAGCAGTACAGAAGCTTTCTTT. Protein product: CASSTEAFF.

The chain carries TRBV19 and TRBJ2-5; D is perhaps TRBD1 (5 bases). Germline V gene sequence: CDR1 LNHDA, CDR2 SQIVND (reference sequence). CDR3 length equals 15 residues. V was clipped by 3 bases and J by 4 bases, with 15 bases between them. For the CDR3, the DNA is TGTGCCAGTAGTATTGACAGATATAACCCAGAGACCCAGTACTTC. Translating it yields CASSIDRYNPETQYF.

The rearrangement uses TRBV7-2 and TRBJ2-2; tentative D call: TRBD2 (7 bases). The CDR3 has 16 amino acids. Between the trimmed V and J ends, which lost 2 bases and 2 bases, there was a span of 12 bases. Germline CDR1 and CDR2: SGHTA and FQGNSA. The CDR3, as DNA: TGTGCCAGCAGCTTAATCGGGGGGCCAAACACCGGGGAGCTGTTTTTT. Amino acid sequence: CASSLIGGPNTGELFF.

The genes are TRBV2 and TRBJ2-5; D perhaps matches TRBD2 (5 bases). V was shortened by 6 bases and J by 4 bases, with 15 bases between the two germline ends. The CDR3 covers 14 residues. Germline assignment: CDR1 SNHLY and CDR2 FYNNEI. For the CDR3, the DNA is TGTGCCAGCAGCCCCGGGGAGATCAGAGAGACCCAGTACTTC. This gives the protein CASSPGEIRETQYF.

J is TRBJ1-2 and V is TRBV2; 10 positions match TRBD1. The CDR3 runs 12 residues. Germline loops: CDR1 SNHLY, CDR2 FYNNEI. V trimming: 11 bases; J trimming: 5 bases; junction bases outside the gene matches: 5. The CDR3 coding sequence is TGTGCCGGCGGGACAGGGGAGTATGGCTACACCTTC. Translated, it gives CAGGTGEYGYTF. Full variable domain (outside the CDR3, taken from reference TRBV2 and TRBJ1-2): EPEVTQTPSHQVTQMGQEVILRCVPISNHLYFYWYRQILGQKVEFLVSFYNNEISEKSEIFDDQFSVERPDGSNFTLKIRSTKLEDSAMYFCAGGTGEYGYTFGSGTRLTVV.

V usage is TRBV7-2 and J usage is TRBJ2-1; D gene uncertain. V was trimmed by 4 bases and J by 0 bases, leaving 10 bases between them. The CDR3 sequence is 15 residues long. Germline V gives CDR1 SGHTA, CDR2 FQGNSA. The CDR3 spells CASSSPTLSYNEQFF. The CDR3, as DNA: TGTGCCAGCAGCTCGCCTACCCTCTCCTACAATGAGCAGTTCTTC.

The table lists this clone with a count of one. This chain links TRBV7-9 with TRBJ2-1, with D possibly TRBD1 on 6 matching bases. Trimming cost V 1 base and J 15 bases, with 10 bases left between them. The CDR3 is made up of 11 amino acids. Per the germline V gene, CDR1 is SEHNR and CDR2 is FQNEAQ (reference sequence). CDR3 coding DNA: TGTGCCAGCAGCTTAGAGGGGGTTGCGTTCTTC. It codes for CASSLEGVAFF. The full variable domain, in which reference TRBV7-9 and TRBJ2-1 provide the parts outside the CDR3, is DTGVSQNPRHKITKRGQNVTFRCDPISEHNRLYWYRQTLGQGPEFLTYFQNEAQLEKSRLLSDRFSAERPKGSFSTLEIQRTEQGDSAMYLCASSLEGVAFFGPGTRLTVL.

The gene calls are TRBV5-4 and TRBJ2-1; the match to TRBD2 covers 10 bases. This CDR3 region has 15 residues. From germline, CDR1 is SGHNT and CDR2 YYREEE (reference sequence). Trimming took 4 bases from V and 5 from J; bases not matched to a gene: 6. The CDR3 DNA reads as TGTGCCAGCAGCCCCGTACTAGCGGGAAACAATGAGCAGTTCTTC. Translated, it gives CASSPVLAGNNEQFF.

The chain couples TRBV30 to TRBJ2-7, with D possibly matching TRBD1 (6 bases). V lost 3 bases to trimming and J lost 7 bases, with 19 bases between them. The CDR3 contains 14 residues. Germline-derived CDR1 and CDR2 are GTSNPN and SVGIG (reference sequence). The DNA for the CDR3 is TGTGCCTGGAGAAAGGCAGGGGCGCTTAGGGAGCAGTACTTC. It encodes CAWRKAGALREQYF.